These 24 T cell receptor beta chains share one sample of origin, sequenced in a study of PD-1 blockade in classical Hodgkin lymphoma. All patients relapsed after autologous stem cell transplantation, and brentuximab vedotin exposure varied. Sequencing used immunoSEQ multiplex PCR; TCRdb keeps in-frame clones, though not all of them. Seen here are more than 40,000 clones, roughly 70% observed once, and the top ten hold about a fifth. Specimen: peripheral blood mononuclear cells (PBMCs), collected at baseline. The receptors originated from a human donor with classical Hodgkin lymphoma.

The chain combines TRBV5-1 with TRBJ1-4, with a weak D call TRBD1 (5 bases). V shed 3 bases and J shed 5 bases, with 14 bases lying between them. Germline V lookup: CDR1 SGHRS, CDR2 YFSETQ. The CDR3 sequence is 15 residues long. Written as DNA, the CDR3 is TGCGCCAGCAGCTGGGGAGTGGGGGAGAATGAAAAACTGTTTTTT. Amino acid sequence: CASSWGVGENEKLFF.

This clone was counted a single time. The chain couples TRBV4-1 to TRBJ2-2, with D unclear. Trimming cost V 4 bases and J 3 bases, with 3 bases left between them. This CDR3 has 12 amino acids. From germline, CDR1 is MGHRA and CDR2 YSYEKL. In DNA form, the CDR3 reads TGCGCCAGCAGCCTGTACACCGGGGAGCTGTTTTTT. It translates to CASSLYTGELFF.

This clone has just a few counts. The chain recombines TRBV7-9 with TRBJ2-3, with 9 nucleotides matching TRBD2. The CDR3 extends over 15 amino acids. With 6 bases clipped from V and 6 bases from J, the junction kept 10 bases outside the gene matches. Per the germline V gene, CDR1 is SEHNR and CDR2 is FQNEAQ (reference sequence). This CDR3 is CASRETSGGGDTQYF. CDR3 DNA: TGTGCCAGCAGGGAGACTAGCGGAGGCGGGGATACGCAGTATTTT.

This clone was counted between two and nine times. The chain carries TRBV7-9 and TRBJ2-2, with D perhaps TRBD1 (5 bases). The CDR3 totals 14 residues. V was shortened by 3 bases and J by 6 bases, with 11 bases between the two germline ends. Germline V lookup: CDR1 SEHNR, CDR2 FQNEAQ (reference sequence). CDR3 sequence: CASSFQGRAGELFF. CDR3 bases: TGTGCCAGCAGCTTCCAGGGTAGGGCCGGGGAGCTGTTTTTT.

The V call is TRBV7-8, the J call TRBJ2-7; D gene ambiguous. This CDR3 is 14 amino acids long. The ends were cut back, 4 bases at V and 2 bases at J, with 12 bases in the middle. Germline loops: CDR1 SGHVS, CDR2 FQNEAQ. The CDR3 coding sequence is TGTGCCAGCAGCTCCCAGCCAGGAGCCTACGAGCAGTACTTC. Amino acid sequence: CASSSQPGAYEQYF.

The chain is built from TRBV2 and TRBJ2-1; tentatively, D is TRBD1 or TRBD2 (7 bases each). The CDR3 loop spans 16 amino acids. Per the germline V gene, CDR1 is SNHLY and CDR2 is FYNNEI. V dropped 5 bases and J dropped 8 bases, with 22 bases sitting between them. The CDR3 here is CASSRGLATGGYEQFF. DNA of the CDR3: TGTGCCAGCAGTAGGGGGCTAGCAACGGGAGGATATGAGCAGTTCTTC.

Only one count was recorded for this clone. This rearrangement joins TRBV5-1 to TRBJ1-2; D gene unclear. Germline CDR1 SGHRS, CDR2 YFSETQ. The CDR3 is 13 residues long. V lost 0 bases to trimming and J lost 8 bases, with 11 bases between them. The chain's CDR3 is CASSLGAPYGYTF. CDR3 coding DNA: TGCGCCAGCAGCTTGGGGGCCCCCTACGGCTACACCTTC. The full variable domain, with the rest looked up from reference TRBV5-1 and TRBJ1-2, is KAGVTQTPRYLIKTRGQQVTLSCSPISGHRSVSWYQQTPGQGLQFLFEYFSETQRNKGNFPGRFSGRQFSNSRSEMNVSTLELGDSALYLCASSLGAPYGYTFGSGTRLTVV.

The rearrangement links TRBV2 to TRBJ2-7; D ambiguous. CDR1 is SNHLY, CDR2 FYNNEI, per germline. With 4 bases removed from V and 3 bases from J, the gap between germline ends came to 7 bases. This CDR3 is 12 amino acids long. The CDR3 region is CASSGQLYEQYF. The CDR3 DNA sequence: TGTGCCAGCAGTGGCCAGCTCTACGAGCAGTACTTC.

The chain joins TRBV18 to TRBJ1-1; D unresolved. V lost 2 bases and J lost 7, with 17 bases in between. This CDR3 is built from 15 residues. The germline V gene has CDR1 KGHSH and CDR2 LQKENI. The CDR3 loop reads CASSPRIWAGDEAFF. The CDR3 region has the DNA TGTGCCAGCTCACCAAGGATATGGGCAGGTGATGAAGCTTTCTTT.

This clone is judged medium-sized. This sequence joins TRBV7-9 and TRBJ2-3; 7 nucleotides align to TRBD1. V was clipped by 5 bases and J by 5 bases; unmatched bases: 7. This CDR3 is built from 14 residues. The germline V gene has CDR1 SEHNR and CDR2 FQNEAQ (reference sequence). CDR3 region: CASSPGQNLDTQYF. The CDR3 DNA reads TGTGCCAGCAGCCCGGGACAGAACCTAGATACGCAGTATTTT.

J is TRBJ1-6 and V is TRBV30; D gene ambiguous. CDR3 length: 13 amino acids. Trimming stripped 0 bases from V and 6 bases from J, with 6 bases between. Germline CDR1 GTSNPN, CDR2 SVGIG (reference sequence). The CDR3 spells CAWSVQTNSPLHF. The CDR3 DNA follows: TGTGCCTGGAGTGTCCAAACTAATTCACCCCTCCACTTT. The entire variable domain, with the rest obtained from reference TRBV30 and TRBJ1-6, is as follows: SQTIHQWPATLVQPVGSPLSLECTVEGTSNPNLYWYRQAAGRGLQLLFYSVGIGQISSEVPQNLSASRPQDRQFILSSKKLLLSDSGFYLCAWSVQTNSPLHFGNGTRLTVT.

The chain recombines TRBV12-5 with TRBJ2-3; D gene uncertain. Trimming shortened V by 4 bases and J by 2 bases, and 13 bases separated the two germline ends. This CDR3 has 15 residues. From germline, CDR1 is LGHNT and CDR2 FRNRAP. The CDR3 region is CASGSGNGDTDTQYF. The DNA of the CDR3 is TGTGCTAGTGGTTCTGGGAACGGAGACACAGATACGCAGTATTTT.

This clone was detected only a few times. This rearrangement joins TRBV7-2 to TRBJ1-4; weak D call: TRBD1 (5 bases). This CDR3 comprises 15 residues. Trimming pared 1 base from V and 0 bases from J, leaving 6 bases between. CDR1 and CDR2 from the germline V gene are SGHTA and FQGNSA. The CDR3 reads CASSLVGATNEKLFF. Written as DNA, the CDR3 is TGTGCCAGCAGCTTAGTAGGGGCAACTAATGAAAAACTGTTTTTT.

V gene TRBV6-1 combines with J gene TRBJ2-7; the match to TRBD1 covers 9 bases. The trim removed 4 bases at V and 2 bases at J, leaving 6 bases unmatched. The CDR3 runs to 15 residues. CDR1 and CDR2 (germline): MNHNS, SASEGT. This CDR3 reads CASSGTGTGTYEQYF. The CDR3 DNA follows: TGTGCCAGCAGTGGCACCGGGACAGGGACCTACGAGCAGTACTTC.

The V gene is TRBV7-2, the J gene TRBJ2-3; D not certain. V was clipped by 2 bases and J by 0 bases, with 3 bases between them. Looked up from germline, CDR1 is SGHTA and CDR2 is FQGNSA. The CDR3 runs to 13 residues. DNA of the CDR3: TGTGCCAGCAGCTTATTTAGCACAGATACGCAGTATTTT. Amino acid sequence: CASSLFSTDTQYF.

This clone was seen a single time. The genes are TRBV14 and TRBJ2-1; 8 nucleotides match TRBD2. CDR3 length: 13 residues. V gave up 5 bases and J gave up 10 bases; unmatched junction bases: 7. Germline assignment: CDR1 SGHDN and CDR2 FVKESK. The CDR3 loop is CASSLTPGGEQFF. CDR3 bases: TGTGCCAGCAGCTTGACTCCGGGGGGGGAGCAGTTCTTC. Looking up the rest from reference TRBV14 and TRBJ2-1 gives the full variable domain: EAGVTQFPSHSVIEKGQTVTLRCDPISGHDNLYWYRRVMGKEIKFLLHFVKESKQDESGMPNNRFLAERTGGTYSTLKVQPAELEDSGVYFCASSLTPGGEQFFGPGTRLTVL.

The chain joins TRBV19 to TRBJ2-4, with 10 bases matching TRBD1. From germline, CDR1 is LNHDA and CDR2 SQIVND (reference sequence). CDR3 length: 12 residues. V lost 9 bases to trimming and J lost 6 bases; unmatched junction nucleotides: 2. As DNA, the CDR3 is TGTGCCAGCGGGGACAGGGGAAACATTCAGTACTTC. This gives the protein CASGDRGNIQYF.

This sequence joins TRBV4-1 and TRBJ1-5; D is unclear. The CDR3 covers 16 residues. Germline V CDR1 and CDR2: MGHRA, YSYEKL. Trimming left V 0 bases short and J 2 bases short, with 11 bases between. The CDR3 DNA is TGCGCCAGCAGCCAAGAGGCAGGTTGGGGCAATCAGCCCCAGCATTTT. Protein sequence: CASSQEAGWGNQPQHF.

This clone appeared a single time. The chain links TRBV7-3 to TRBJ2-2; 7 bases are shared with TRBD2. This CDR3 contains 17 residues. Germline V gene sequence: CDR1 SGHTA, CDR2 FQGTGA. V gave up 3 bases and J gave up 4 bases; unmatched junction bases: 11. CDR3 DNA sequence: TGTGCCAGCAGCTTGGACCGGGCGGGAGTTGTCACCGGGGAGCTGTTTTTT. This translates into CASSLDRAGVVTGELFF.

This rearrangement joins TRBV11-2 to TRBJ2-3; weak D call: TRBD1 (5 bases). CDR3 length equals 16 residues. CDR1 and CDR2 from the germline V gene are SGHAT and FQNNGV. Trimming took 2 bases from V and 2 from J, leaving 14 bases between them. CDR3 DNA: TGTGCCAGCAGCTTAAATACAGGCAGCTACACAGATACGCAGTATTTT. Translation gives CASSLNTGSYTDTQYF. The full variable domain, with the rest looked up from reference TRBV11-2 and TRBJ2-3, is EAGVAQSPRYKIIEKRQSVAFWCNPISGHATLYWYQQILGQGPKLLIQFQNNGVVDDSQLPKDRFSAERLKGVDSTLKIQPAKLEDSAVYLCASSLNTGSYTDTQYFGPGTRLTVL.

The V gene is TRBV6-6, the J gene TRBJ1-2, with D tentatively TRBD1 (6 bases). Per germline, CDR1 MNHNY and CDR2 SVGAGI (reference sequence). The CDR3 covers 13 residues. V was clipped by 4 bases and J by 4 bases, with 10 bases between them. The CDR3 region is CASSSWGAYGYTF. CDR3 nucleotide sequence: TGTGCCAGCAGTTCATGGGGGGCCTATGGCTACACCTTC.

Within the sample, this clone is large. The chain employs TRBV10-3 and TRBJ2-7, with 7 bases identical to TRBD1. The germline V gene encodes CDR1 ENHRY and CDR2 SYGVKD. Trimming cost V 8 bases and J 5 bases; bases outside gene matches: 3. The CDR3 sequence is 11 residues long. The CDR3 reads CAIRQGHEQYF. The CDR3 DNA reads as TGTGCCATCCGACAGGGTCACGAGCAGTACTTC.

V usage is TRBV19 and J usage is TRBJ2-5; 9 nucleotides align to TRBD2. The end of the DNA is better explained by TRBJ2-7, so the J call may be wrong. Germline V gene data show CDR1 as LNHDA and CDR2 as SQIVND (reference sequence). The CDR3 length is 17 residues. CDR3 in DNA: TGTGCCAGTAGTAAGAGGTCGGAGGCTAGCGGGGCCTACGAGCAGTACTTC. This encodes CASSKRSEASGAYEQYF.

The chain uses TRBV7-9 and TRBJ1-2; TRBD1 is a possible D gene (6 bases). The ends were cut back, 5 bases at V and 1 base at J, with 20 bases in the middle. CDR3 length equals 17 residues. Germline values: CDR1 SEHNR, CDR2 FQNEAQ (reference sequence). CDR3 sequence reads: CASSLHGLTGINYGYTF. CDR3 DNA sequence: TGTGCCAGCAGCCTTCACGGGCTGACAGGTATTAACTATGGCTACACCTTC.